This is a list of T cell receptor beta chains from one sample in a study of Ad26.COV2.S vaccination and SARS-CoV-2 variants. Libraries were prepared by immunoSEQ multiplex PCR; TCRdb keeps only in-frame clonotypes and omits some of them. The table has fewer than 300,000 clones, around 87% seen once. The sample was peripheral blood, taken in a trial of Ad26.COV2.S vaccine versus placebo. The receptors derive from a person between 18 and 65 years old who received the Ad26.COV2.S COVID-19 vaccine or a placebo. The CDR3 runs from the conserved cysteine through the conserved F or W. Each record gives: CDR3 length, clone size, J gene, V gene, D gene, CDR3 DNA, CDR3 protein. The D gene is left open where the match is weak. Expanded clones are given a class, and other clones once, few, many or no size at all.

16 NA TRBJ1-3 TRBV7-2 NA TGTGCCAGCAGCTTAAATCCAGTTCCCCGTGGAAACACCATATATTTT CASSLNPVPRGNTIYF
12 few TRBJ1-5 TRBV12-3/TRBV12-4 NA TGTGCCAGCAGGGGAGACGACAGCGGTCCCCATTTT CASRGDDSGPHF
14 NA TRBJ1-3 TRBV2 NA TGTGCCAGCCAGGGAGGGAACTCTGGAAACACCATATATTTT CASQGGNSGNTIYF
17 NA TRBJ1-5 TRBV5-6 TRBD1 TGTGCCAGCAGCTTGTACAGGGGTAAAGATCTAAATCAGCCCCAGCATTTT CASSLYRGKDLNQPQHF
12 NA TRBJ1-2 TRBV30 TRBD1 TGTGCGTTGGACAGGGGAAACTATGGCTACACCTTC CALDRGNYGYTF
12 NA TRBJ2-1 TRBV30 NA TGTGCCTGGACTACCGCTGGCCATGAGCAGTTCTTC CAWTTAGHEQFF
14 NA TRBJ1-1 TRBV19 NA TGTGCCAGTAGCCCGGGGGGGGTGAACACTGAAGCTTTCTTT CASSPGGVNTEAFF
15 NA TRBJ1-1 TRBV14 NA TGTGCCAGCAGCCTTCACGCGGGGGCTCCCACTGAAGCTTTCTTT CASSLHAGAPTEAFF
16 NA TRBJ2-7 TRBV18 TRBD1 TGTGCCAGCTCACAAGGACAGGGGGCCAATTCCTACGAGCAGTACTTC CASSQGQGANSYEQYF
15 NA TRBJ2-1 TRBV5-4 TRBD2 TGTGCCAGCAGCTTGGCCGGGACTAGCTACAATGAGCAGTTCTTC CASSLAGTSYNEQFF
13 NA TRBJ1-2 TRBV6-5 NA TGTGCCAGCAGTTACGAACTGAGGTTTGGCTACACCTTC CASSYELRFGYTF
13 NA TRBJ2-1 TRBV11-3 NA TGTGCCAGCAGCTTAATGGGGCGGAATAAGCAGTTCTTC CASSLMGRNKQFF
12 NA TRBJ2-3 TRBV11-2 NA TGTGCCAGCAGCCGGCAGACAGATACGCAGTATTTT CASSRQTDTQYF
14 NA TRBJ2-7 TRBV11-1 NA TGTGCCAGCAGCTACACCTCTAACGTGGAACAGCAGTACTTC CASSYTSNVEQQYF
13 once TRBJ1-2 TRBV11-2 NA TGTGCCAGCAGCTTAGATCGTCGGGGTGGGGGCACCTTC CASSLDRRGGGTF
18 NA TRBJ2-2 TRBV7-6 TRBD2 TGTGCCAGCAGCTTTGGGGCTAGCGGGGGCACGAACACCGGGGAGCTGTTTTTT CASSFGASGGTNTGELFF
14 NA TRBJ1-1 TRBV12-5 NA TGTGCTAGTGGATCCGGGTCGTCGAGGACTGAAGCTTTCTTT CASGSGSSRTEAFF
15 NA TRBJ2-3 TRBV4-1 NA TGCGCCAGCAGCGAAAGGCGCGGAGGGGCAGATACGCAGTATTTT CASSERRGGADTQYF
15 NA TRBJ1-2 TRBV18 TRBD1 TGTGCCAGCTCACCTATCGGGACAGGGGGCTATGGCTACACCTTC CASSPIGTGGYGYTF
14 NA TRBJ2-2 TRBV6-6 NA TGTGCCAGCAGTAAGGGGGGTTTCACCGGGGAGCTGTTTTTT CASSKGGFTGELFF
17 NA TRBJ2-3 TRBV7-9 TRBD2 TGTGCCAGCAGCAAACCGGGACTAGCGGGAGTAACAGATACGCAGTATTTT CASSKPGLAGVTDTQYF
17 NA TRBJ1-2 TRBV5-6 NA TGTGCCAGCAGCTTGGCATGGGGTCCTCATTCTAACTATGGCTACACCTTC CASSLAWGPHSNYGYTF
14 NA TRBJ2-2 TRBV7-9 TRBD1 TGTGCCAGCAGCTCCCAGACAGGGGTCGGGGAGCTGTTTTTT CASSSQTGVGELFF
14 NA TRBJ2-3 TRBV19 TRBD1 TGTGCCAGTAGTCCCACAGGGGGCCCAGATACGCAGTATTTT CASSPTGGPDTQYF
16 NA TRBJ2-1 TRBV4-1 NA TGCGCCAGCAGCCAAATCCCCGAGATCTCCTACAATGAGCAGTTCTTC CASSQIPEISYNEQFF
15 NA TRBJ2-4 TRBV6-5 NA TGTGCCAGCAGGGGTAATAGCGGAGCCAAAAACATTCAGTACTTC CASRGNSGAKNIQYF
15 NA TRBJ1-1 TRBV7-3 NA TGTGCCAGCAGCTTAGAAGTAGGGGGTAGCCCTGAAGCTTTCTTT CASSLEVGGSPEAFF
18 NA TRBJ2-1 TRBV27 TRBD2 TGTGCCAGCAGTTTAATGCTAGCGGGGGCCAGCTCCTACAATGAGCAGTTCTTC CASSLMLAGASSYNEQFF
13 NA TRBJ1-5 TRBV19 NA TGTGCCACCACAGGAACTGTAGCCCAGCCCCAGCATTTT CATTGTVAQPQHF
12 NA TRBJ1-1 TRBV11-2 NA TGTGCCAGCAGCTTAAGGCAAACTGAAGCTTTCTTT CASSLRQTEAFF
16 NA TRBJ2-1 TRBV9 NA TGTGCCAGCAGCGTAGGAGGCCTCCGTTCCTACAATGAGCAGTTCTTC CASSVGGLRSYNEQFF
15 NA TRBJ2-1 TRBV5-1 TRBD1 TGCGCCAGCAGCTTCGGGACAGGGCTTGTCAATGAGCAGTTCTTC CASSFGTGLVNEQFF
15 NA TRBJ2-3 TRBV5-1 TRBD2 TGCGCCAGCAGAACTAGCGGGAGTAGCGCAGATACGCAGTATTTT CASRTSGSSADTQYF
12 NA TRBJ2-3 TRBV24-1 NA TGTGCCACCAATGATTTAGGAGATACGCAGTATTTT CATNDLGDTQYF
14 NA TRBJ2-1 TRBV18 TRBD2 TGTGCCAGCTCATTAGCGGGGGGATACAATGAGCAGTTCTTC CASSLAGGYNEQFF
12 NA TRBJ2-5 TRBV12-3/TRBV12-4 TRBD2 TGTGCCAGCACAGCGGGGGAAGAGACCCAGTACTTC CASTAGEETQYF
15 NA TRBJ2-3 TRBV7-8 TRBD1 TGTGCCAGCAGATTGGGACAGACCCTGGCAGATACGCAGTATTTT CASRLGQTLADTQYF
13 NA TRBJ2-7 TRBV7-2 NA TGTGCCAGCAGCCCTTGGACAGACTACGAGCAGTACTTC CASSPWTDYEQYF
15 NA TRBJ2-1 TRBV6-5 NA TGTGCCAGCAGTTACCGAGGTGAGGCCTACAATGAGCAGTTCTTC CASSYRGEAYNEQFF
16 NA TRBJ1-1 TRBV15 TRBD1 TGTGCCACCAGCAGGGGACGGGGACAGCAGAACACTGAAGCTTTCTTT CATSRGRGQQNTEAFF
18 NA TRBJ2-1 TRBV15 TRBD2 TGTGCCACCAGCAGAGATAGCCTCGGACTAGCGGGGGCAAATGAGCAGTTCTTC CATSRDSLGLAGANEQFF
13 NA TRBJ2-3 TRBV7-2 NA TGTGCCAGCAGAGGAGGGGGTCCAGATACGCAGTATTTT CASRGGGPDTQYF
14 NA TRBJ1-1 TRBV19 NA TGTGCCAGTAGTATAGTTACGATGAACACTGAAGCTTTCTTT CASSIVTMNTEAFF
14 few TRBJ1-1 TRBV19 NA TGTGCCAGTAGTGGGATCCAGGGTTGGACTGAAGCTTTCTTT CASSGIQGWTEAFF
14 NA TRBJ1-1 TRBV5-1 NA TGCGCCAGCAGCCGAGGGACGGCGGGCACTGAAGCTTTCTTT CASSRGTAGTEAFF
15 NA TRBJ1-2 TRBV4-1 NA TGCGCCAGCAGCCGGTTAGATCGCGCCTCCTATGGCTACACCTTC CASSRLDRASYGYTF
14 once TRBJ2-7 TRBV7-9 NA TGTGCCAGCAGCCCAGAGACCATAACCTACGAGCAGTACTTC CASSPETITYEQYF
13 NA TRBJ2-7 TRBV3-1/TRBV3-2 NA TGTGCCAGCAGCCAAGATCGGGCCTACGAGCAGTACTTC CASSQDRAYEQYF
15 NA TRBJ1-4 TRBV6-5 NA TGTGCCAGCAGTTACTCGCTGCAGGGGAGTGAAAAACTGTTTTTT CASSYSLQGSEKLFF
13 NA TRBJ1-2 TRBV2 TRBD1 TGTGCCAGCGGGACAGGGGGCGGCTATGGCTACACCTTC CASGTGGGYGYTF
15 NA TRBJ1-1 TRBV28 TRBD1 TGTGCCAGCAGCCCGACAGGGGGCGAGACCACTGAAGCTTTCTTT CASSPTGGETTEAFF
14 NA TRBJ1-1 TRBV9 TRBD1 TGTGCCAGCAGCGCAGGGGGGGGCTCCACTGAAGCTTTCTTT CASSAGGGSTEAFF
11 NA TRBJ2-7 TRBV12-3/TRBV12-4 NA TGTGCCAGCAGCACCGCCAGCGAGCAGTACTTC CASSTASEQYF
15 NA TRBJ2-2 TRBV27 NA TGTGCCAGCAGTTTATCCCCAGGGGCCCCCGGGGAGCTGTTTTTT CASSLSPGAPGELFF